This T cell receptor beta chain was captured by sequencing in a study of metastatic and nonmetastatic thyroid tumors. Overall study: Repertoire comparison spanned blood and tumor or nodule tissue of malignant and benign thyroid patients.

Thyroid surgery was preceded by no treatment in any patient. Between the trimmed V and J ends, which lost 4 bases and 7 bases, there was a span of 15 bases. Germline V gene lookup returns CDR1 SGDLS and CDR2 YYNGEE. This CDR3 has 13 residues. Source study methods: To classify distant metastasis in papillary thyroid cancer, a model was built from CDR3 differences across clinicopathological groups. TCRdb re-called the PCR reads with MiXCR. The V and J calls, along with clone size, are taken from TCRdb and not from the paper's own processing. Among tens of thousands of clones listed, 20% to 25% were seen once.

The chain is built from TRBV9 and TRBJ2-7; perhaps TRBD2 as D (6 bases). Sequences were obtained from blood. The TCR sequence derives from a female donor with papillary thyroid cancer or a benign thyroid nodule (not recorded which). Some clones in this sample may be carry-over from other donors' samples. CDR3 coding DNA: TGTGCCAGCAGCTCGGGACTGGGATATGAGCAGTACTTC. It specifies CASSSGLGYEQYF.